Below, 8 T cell receptor beta chains from the same sample are listed, as sequenced in a study of vaccination effects on CD4 cells after COVID-19. Sequencing used immunoSEQ multiplex PCR; TCRdb keeps in-frame clones, though not all of them. The table lists around 40,000 clones, approximately 70% of them singletons. Their antigens remain unidentified. ViraFEST expansion of antigen-specific CD4+ T cells with viral peptide pools preceded sequencing. Culture lasted roughly eleven days before CD4+ T cell isolation. The person had a PCR-confirmed SARS-CoV-2 infection during March to December 2020. This specimen was CD4+ T cells from PBMCs cultured with a peptide pool, taken before COVID-19 vaccination. The receptors here all came from a human donor who had a prior SARS-CoV-2 infection.

This clone was seen a few times. One junction end disagrees with the germline gene, perhaps due to a read error. The chain is built from TRBV7-9 and TRBJ1-4; TRBD1 is a possible D gene (5 bases). The CDR3 length is 14 residues. CDR1 and CDR2 from the germline V gene are SEHNR and FQNEAQ (reference sequence). The CDR3 sequence: CASSLGAGREKLFF. In nucleotides, the CDR3 is TGTGCCAGCAGTTTAGGGGCTGGTCGGGAAAAACTGTTTTTT.

This chain links TRBV2 with TRBJ1-1, with TRBD1 matching 7 bases. The germline V gene encodes CDR1 SNHLY and CDR2 FYNNEI. The junction had 3 bases not matched to a gene; V was cut back by 5 bases and J by 0 bases. The CDR3 spans 14 residues. The DNA for the CDR3 is TGTGCCAGCAGTACACAGGGGATGAACACTGAAGCTTTCTTT. Its protein product is CASSTQGMNTEAFF.

The V and J genes are TRBV6-5 and TRBJ2-7, with 9 bases lining up with TRBD2. V lost 0 bases, J lost 2 bases, and 5 bases stayed unmatched. CDR3 length equals 16 residues. Per germline, CDR1 MNHEY and CDR2 SVGAGI. DNA for the CDR3: TGTGCCAGCAGTTACTCGGGAGCGGGAGGTACCTACGAGCAGTACTTC. Its translation: CASSYSGAGGTYEQYF.

V and J are TRBV15 and TRBJ1-3, with unresolved D. Germline lookup yields CDR1 LNHNV and CDR2 YYDKDF (reference sequence). The CDR3 loop spans 17 amino acids. Trimming left V 0 bases short and J 4 bases short, with 16 bases between. The CDR3 spells CATSRDRLGRRGNTIYF. CDR3 sequence (DNA): TGTGCCACCAGCAGAGATCGGCTAGGGCGTCGAGGAAACACCATATATTTT.

This rearrangement joins TRBV5-6 to TRBJ1-6; the D gene is possibly TRBD1 (5 bases). V lost 1 base, J lost 10 bases, and 15 bases lay in between. Germline V gives CDR1 SGHDT, CDR2 YYEEEE. The CDR3 covers 15 residues. In DNA form, the CDR3 reads TGTGCCAGCAGCTTGAACCCTAACGGGGACTCACCCCTCCACTTT. Translation gives CASSLNPNGDSPLHF.

This chain uses TRBV30 with TRBJ2-1; D is uncertain. V lost 7 bases, J lost 0 bases, and 7 bases lay in between. Germline V gene lookup returns CDR1 GTSNPN and CDR2 SVGIG (reference sequence). This CDR3 contains 12 residues. CDR3 nucleotides: TGTGCCTCCTTCAGCTCCTACAATGAGCAGTTCTTC. Protein product: CASFSSYNEQFF.

CDR3 DNA: TGCGCCAGCAGTGGAGAACAGGGGCAGCCCCAGCATTTT. Amino acids: CASSGEQGQPQHF. The chain uses TRBV10-2 and TRBJ1-5; 7 nucleotides match TRBD1. J lost 7 bases, V lost 4 bases, and 4 bases had no gene match. Per germline, CDR1 WSHSY and CDR2 SAAADI. This CDR3 region has 13 residues.

This clone turned up a few times. J is TRBJ1-2 and V is TRBV7-9; 7 bases match TRBD1. CDR3 length equals 13 residues. Germline V gene data show CDR1 as SEHNR and CDR2 as FQNEAQ (reference sequence). V gave up 4 bases and J gave up 7 bases; unmatched junction bases: 6. This CDR3 reads CASSSNRGGGYTF. CDR3 nucleotide sequence: TGTGCCAGCAGCTCTAACAGGGGAGGTGGCTACACCTTC.